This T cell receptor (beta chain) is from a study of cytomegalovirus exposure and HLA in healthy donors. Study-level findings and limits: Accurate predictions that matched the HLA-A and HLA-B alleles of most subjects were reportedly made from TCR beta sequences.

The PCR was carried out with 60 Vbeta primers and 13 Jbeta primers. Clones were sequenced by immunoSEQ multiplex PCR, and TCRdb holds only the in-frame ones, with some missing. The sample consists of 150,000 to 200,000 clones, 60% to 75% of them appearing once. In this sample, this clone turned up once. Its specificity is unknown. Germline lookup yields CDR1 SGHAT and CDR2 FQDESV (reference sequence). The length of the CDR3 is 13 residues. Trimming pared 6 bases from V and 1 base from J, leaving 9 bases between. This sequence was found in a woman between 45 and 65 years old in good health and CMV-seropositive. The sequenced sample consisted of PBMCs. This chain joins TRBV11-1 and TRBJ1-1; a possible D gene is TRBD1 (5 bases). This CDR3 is CASSTGQNTEAFF. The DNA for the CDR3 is TGTGCCAGCAGTACCGGACAGAACACTGAAGCTTTCTTT.